Included here is one T cell receptor beta chain sequence, with context. Its antigen is not identified. The sample is drawn from a study of a mutant IDH1 vaccine in newly diagnosed glioma. Overall study context: Former treatment meant radiotherapy, temozolomide, or both; the majority had gotten both. Study outcomes and limitations: Among patients, roughly 93% showed immune responses induced by the vaccine.

This CDR3 contains 10 residues. Trimming removed 7 bases at V and 4 bases at J, with 8 bases between. The V gene's germline CDR1 is GTSNPN and CDR2 SVGIG (reference sequence). Profiled with immunoSEQ multiplex PCR; TCRdb holds only in-frame clones, not every one. This sample has 70,000 to 95,000 clones, with almost 85% found just once. Time point: baseline, week 1 (first vaccination visit). Treatment in this sample: pre-vaccination baseline after standard-of-care therapy. The receptor was derived from a man aged 35-49 years with glioma. Some clones in this sample may be carry-over from other donors' samples. This chain connects TRBV30 to TRBJ2-7; D is uncertain. The sample was PBMCs, taken from a glioma patient treated with radiotherapy, temozolomide or both. The CDR3: CASVGYEQYF. The CDR3 coding sequence is TGTGCCTCAGTGGGGTACGAGCAGTACTTC.